A single sample gave rise to the 21 T cell receptor beta chains below, sequenced in a study of T cells in Graves' hyperthyroidism and ophthalmopathy. Amplified TCR beta CDR3 regions came from RNA transcripts. When the TCR CDR3 underwent first-round RT-PCR, the HTBI primer set was used. TCRdb re-called the multiplex PCR reads through MiXCR, storing one row per CDR3 protein. The sample has 640,000 or so distinct CDR3 sequences, approximately 15% seen once. The sample was blood. The receptors were gathered from a woman aged 40 to 55 with Graves' ophthalmopathy.

This clonotype showed up many times. The chain joins TRBV12-3 or TRBV12-4 to TRBJ2-7; D is ambiguous. The CDR3 contains 11 residues. Deletions cut 1 base from V and 10 bases from J, with 8 bases between. CDR3 DNA sequence: TGTGCCAGCAGTTTAGAAGGAGCCCAGTACTTC. Its translation is CASSLEGAQYF.

This clonotype has only a few counts. V usage is TRBV28 and J usage is TRBJ2-7; 7 bases line up with TRBD1. CDR1 MDHEN and CDR2 SYDVKM come from the germline V gene. V shed 8 bases, J shed 0 bases, and the junction held 7 bases outside the gene matches. The CDR3 contains 14 residues. The CDR3 DNA sequence: TGTGCCAGCGTTCACCAGGGGGACTCCTACGAGCAGTACTTC. Protein product: CASVHQGDSYEQYF.

The sample holds many counts of this clonotype. This chain uses TRBV6-2 or TRBV6-3 with TRBJ1-1, with a weak D call TRBD1 (6 bases). The CDR3 loop spans 13 amino acids. Germline CDR1 and CDR2: MNHEY and SVGEGT. V dropped 7 bases and J dropped 1 base, with 10 bases sitting between them. The DNA of the CDR3 is TGTGCCAGCAAAACGGGGGCGAACACTGAAGCTTTCTTT. Its protein is CASKTGANTEAFF.

This clonotype came up many times. The chain links TRBV20-1 to TRBJ2-2; weak D call: TRBD1 (5 bases). Trimming pared 1 base from V and 0 bases from J, leaving 9 bases between. Germline values: CDR1 DFQATT, CDR2 SNEGSKA (reference sequence). The CDR3 has 15 amino acids. In DNA form, the CDR3 reads TGCAGTGCTAGAGGGCGACAGTCGAACACCGGGGAGCTGTTTTTT. This gives the protein CSARGRQSNTGELFF.

Ten or more counts support this clonotype. The chain carries TRBV6-5 and TRBJ2-7; 9 bases align to TRBD2. CDR1 and CDR2 from the germline V gene are MNHEY and SVGAGI. The CDR3 consists of 13 residues. Germline trimming cut 7 bases from V and 2 bases from J; bases unmatched to any gene: 3. CDR3 amino acids: CASTSGRPYEQYF. The CDR3 nucleotides are TGTGCCAGCACCAGCGGGAGGCCCTACGAGCAGTACTTC.

In its sample, this clonotype was seen many times. The V gene is TRBV4-3, the J gene TRBJ1-2; D not resolved. The CDR3 extends over 16 amino acids. CDR1 LGHNA and CDR2 YSLEER come from the germline V gene. Between the trimmed V and J ends, which lost 0 bases and 4 bases, there was a span of 15 bases. The DNA for the CDR3 is TGCGCCAGCAGCCAAGATCGTGCCCTTACCTCCTATGGCTACACCTTC. Protein sequence: CASSQDRALTSYGYTF.

This clonotype appeared many times. V gene TRBV9 combines with J gene TRBJ2-2, with TRBD2 identical over 13 bases. This CDR3 contains 16 residues. Germline loops: CDR1 SGDLS, CDR2 YYNGEE. J lost 7 bases, V lost 0 bases, and 3 bases had no gene match. In nucleotides, the CDR3 is TGTGCCAGCAGCGTAGAACTAGCGGGAGGGAACGGGGAGCTGTTTTTT. Amino acid sequence: CASSVELAGGNGELFF.

The chain combines TRBV20-1 with TRBJ2-2; 8 bases map to TRBD2. Looked up from germline, CDR1 is DFQATT and CDR2 is SNEGSKA (reference sequence). With 5 bases clipped from V and 4 bases from J, the junction kept 9 bases outside the gene matches. The CDR3 has 15 amino acids. Written as DNA, the CDR3 is TGCAGTGCTCCAAAAGCGGGAGTGGGCACCGGGGAGCTGTTTTTT. It translates to CSAPKAGVGTGELFF.

This clonotype has at least ten counts. CDR3 protein: CASSSSENQPQHF. The CDR3 DNA reads TGTGCCAGCAGTTCCTCAGAGAATCAGCCCCAGCATTTT. The chain has TRBV12-3 or TRBV12-4 and TRBJ1-5; D remains ambiguous. The CDR3 has 13 residues. Trimming removed 4 bases from V and 4 bases from J, with 8 bases in between.

This chain uses TRBV6-2 or TRBV6-3 with TRBJ1-5, with 7 bases identical to TRBD1. This CDR3 region has 15 residues. Germline CDR1 reads MNHEY; CDR2 reads SVGEGT. J gave up 7 bases and V 5 bases, and 11 bases lay outside the gene matches. Here the CDR3 reads CASSPRGQASQPQHF. CDR3 nucleotide sequence: TGTGCCAGCAGTCCCAGAGGACAGGCCTCGCAGCCCCAGCATTTT.

This clonotype was seen more than once but under ten times. This may be a read error, as it is one base from a much larger clone. The V call is TRBV9, the J call TRBJ2-5, with a possible D match to TRBD2 (6 bases). Trimming cost V 2 bases and J 1 base, with 15 bases left between them. Germline CDR1 and CDR2: SGDLS and YYNGEE. This CDR3 spans 16 amino acids. CDR3 in amino acids: CASSVGTGGTQETQYF. In DNA form, the CDR3 reads TGTGCCAGCAGCGTCGGGACTGGCGGGACCCAAGAGACCCAGTACTTC.

This clonotype was counted ten times or more. The CDR3 loop is CSAASTSSETQYF. The CDR3 bases are TGCAGCGCCGCCTCGACTAGTTCGGAGACCCAGTACTTC. This chain links TRBV29-1 with TRBJ2-5; D is perhaps TRBD2 (6 bases). The CDR3 has 13 residues. Per the germline V gene, CDR1 is SQVTM and CDR2 is ANQGSEA. Deletions cut 7 bases from V and 5 bases from J, with 17 bases between.

This clonotype was observed at least ten times. The V gene is TRBV6-2 or TRBV6-3, the J gene TRBJ2-3; D uncertain. Germline CDR1 and CDR2: MNHEY and SVGEGT. There are 16 residues in the CDR3. V was shortened by 6 bases and J by 3 bases, with 19 bases between the two germline ends. The CDR3 coding sequence is TGTGCCAGCAGGCGTACTTTCCTGGCCCCGACAGATACGCAGTATTTT. It translates to CASRRTFLAPTDTQYF.

Many counts were recorded for this clonotype. This CDR3 is CASSFTSETQYF. CDR3 DNA sequence: TGCGCCAGCAGCTTTACTTCAGAGACCCAGTACTTC. V usage is TRBV5-1 and J usage is TRBJ2-5, with D uncertain. There are 12 residues in the CDR3. The germline V gene encodes CDR1 SGHRS and CDR2 YFSETQ. The ends were cut back, 2 bases at V and 4 bases at J, with 6 bases in the middle.

This clonotype was detected many times. This chain joins TRBV11-2 and TRBJ2-5, with 7 bases lining up with TRBD2. V lost 4 bases to trimming and J lost 5 bases; unmatched junction nucleotides: 10. CDR1 SGHAT and CDR2 FQNNGV come from the germline V gene. The CDR3 loop spans 15 amino acids. CDR3 bases: TGTGCCAGCAGCTCTACTAGCGTCTCCGGGGAGACCCAGTACTTC. The encoded protein is CASSSTSVSGETQYF. Together with reference TRBV11-2 and TRBJ2-5, the CDR3 gives the full variable domain: EAGVAQSPRYKIIEKRQSVAFWCNPISGHATLYWYQQILGQGPKLLIQFQNNGVVDDSQLPKDRFSAERLKGVDSTLKIQPAKLEDSAVYLCASSSTSVSGETQYFGPGTRLLVL.

This clonotype was recorded a few times. This rearrangement joins TRBV18 to TRBJ2-7; TRBD1 might be the D (7 bases). The CDR3 has 15 amino acids. The V end lost 3 bases, the J end lost 6 bases, and 18 bases lay between the germline ends. CDR1 KGHSH and CDR2 LQKENI come from the germline V gene. CDR3 bases: TGTGCCAGCTCACCCCGGGGGACAGCCCTCCGCGAGCAGTACTTC. This encodes CASSPRGTALREQYF.

This clonotype was picked up many times. The V and J genes are TRBV6-2 or TRBV6-3 and TRBJ2-5, with D perhaps TRBD1 (5 bases). This CDR3 contains 17 residues. The germline CDR1 and CDR2 sequences are MNHEY and SVGEGT. Trimming took off 2 bases at V and 2 bases at J, with 18 bases between the two ends. For the CDR3, the DNA is TGTGCCAGCAGTTACGACGCCAGGGCAGGGATACAAGAGACCCAGTACTTC. Its translation is CASSYDARAGIQETQYF.

The chain employs TRBV6-4 and TRBJ2-7; 9 bases map to TRBD1. The CDR3 runs to 14 residues. Germline-derived CDR1 and CDR2 are MRHNA and SNTAGT. V trimming: 7 bases; J trimming: 3 bases; junction bases outside the gene matches: 7. The CDR3 loop reads CASTPRQGGYEQYF. The CDR3, as DNA: TGTGCCAGCACCCCCCGACAGGGGGGCTACGAGCAGTACTTC.

At least ten counts were recorded for this clonotype. A clone one base away is much larger, so this may be a read error. As the CDR3 is not closed by the conserved phenylalanine or tryptophan, this likely results from a read error. This chain joins TRBV12-5 and TRBJ2-7; 8 bases fit TRBD1. Trimming cost V 5 bases and J 4 bases; bases outside gene matches: 10. There are 15 residues in the CDR3. CDR1 LGHNT and CDR2 FRNRAP come from the germline V gene. CDR3 residues: CASGLGQGIGYEQYL. The CDR3 DNA reads as TGTGCTAGTGGTCTTGGACAGGGTATTGGTTACGAGCAGTACCTC.

The chain has TRBV27 and TRBJ2-5; 8 positions agree with TRBD1. Per germline, CDR1 MNHEY and CDR2 SMNVEV (reference sequence). The CDR3 extends over 16 amino acids. With V trimmed by 6 bases and J by 0 bases, 9 bases remained unmatched. The CDR3 region is CASSPLGQGNQETQYF. CDR3 DNA: TGTGCCAGCAGCCCGCTAGGACAGGGAAACCAAGAGACCCAGTACTTC.

This clonotype was observed at least ten times. The V gene is TRBV30, the J gene TRBJ2-2; D is possibly TRBD1 (5 bases). CDR1 GTSNPN and CDR2 SVGIG come from the germline V gene (reference sequence). V shed 0 bases and J shed 3 bases, with 5 bases lying between them. The CDR3 spans 13 residues. As DNA, the CDR3 is TGTGCCTGGAGTGTAGGGGACACCGGGGAGCTGTTTTTT. Translated, it gives CAWSVGDTGELFF.